One sample yielded the 11 T cell receptor beta chains listed below, sequenced in a study of early T cells in non-severe SARS-CoV-2 infection. TCRdb reanalysed the 5' RACE reads using MiXCR and keeps one entry per CDR3 protein. The top ten clones hold roughly 12% of a sample with tens of thousands of distinct CDR3 sequences, roughly 16% of them seen once. The specimen sequenced was whole blood. These receptor sequences come from an adult who was a healthcare worker with PCR-confirmed SARS-CoV-2 infection or an uninfected control (not recorded which).

The chain has TRBV9 and TRBJ2-6; no reliable D call. The germline CDR1 and CDR2 sequences are SGDLS and YYNGEE. This CDR3 region has 16 residues. V was pared by 0 bases and J by 0 bases, with 7 bases between. The CDR3 DNA reads TGTGCCAGCAGCGTAGACACGGACTCTGGGGCCAACGTCCTGACTTTC. Its protein is CASSVDTDSGANVLTF.

This clonotype was observed a few times. The gene calls are TRBV7-9 and TRBJ2-2; D perhaps matches TRBD2 (5 bases). Between the trimmed V and J ends, which lost 5 bases and 1 base, there was a span of 8 bases. Germline lookup yields CDR1 SEHNR and CDR2 FQNEAQ (reference sequence). The CDR3 is made up of 14 amino acids. CDR3 coding DNA: TGTGCCAGCAGCGAGGGATGGAACACCGGGGAGCTGTTTTTT. Encoded protein: CASSEGWNTGELFF.

The chain employs TRBV7-9 and TRBJ2-2; 8 bases are shared with TRBD1. The CDR3 runs to 16 residues. The germline CDR1 and CDR2 sequences are SEHNR and FQNEAQ (reference sequence). V was clipped by 0 bases and J by 3 bases; unmatched bases: 3. CDR3 sequence (DNA): TGTGCCAGCAGCTTAGCCCAGGGGGCGGACACCGGGGAGCTGTTTTTT. It yields the protein CASSLAQGADTGELFF.

This clonotype has just a few counts. This rearrangement joins TRBV14 to TRBJ2-3; D unclear. Germline loops: CDR1 SGHDN, CDR2 FVKESK. CDR3 length equals 11 residues. The V gene lost 4 bases and the J gene lost 8 bases, with 7 bases spanning the gap. CDR3 sequence (DNA): TGTGCCAGCAGCCCCTCCGGTACGCAGTATTTT. Protein sequence: CASSPSGTQYF.

The chain recombines TRBV5-1 with TRBJ1-1; possible D gene TRBD1, 6 bases. The CDR3 has 16 residues. Germline V lookup: CDR1 SGHRS, CDR2 YFSETQ. The V gene lost 4 bases and the J gene lost 3 bases, with 19 bases spanning the gap. The DNA of the CDR3 is TGCGCCAGCAGCCGGTCCACAGGGTCTAGGGACACTGAAGCTTTCTTT. It codes for CASSRSTGSRDTEAFF.

This clonotype appeared many times. The genes are TRBV6-6 and TRBJ1-2; D gene uncertain. V lost 2 bases to trimming and J lost 2 bases, with 12 bases between them. Germline V gene sequence: CDR1 MNHNY, CDR2 SVGAGI (reference sequence). The CDR3 length is 15 residues. The CDR3 DNA reads TGTGCCAGCAGTTACGATGGACTTGGAAACTATGGCTACACCTTC. Translation gives CASSYDGLGNYGYTF.

This chain connects TRBV6-4 to TRBJ2-1; TRBD2 matches 7 bases. The V gene's germline CDR1 is MRHNA and CDR2 SNTAGT. The J segment lost 9 bases and the V segment lost 0 bases, leaving 8 bases of the junction unmatched. The CDR3 has 15 amino acids. CDR3 region: CASSDSGGRGSEQFF. The CDR3 region has the DNA TGTGCCAGCAGTGACTCTGGCGGGAGAGGAAGTGAGCAGTTCTTC.

This sequence joins TRBV5-1 and TRBJ1-2; D is possibly TRBD1 (5 bases). CDR1 is SGHRS, CDR2 YFSETQ, per germline. The CDR3 is 17 amino acids. The V end was cut by 4 bases, the J end by 7 bases, with 26 bases between. The CDR3 here is CASSAGGLRSDSAGYTF. CDR3 bases: TGCGCCAGCAGCGCTGGGGGTCTCCGTAGTGACAGTGCTGGCTACACCTTC.

This clonotype was detected many times. DNA for the CDR3: TGCAGCGTTGACGACGCGCGCAGGCAGAATACCGGGGAGCTGTTTTTT. Translation: CSVDDARRQNTGELFF. This sequence joins TRBV29-1 and TRBJ2-2; D not certain. Trimming stripped 3 bases from V and 5 bases from J, with 19 bases between. In germline, CDR1 is SQVTM, CDR2 ANQGSEA. The CDR3 extends over 16 amino acids.

This clonotype was found many times. CDR3 nucleotide sequence: TGTGCCAGCAGTATCCCAGGGTCGGACGAGCAGTACTTC. This gives the protein CASSIPGSDEQYF. The chain combines TRBV27 with TRBJ2-7; D perhaps matches TRBD1 (5 bases). Per the germline V gene, CDR1 is MNHEY and CDR2 is SMNVEV (reference sequence). The CDR3 consists of 13 residues. V shed 5 bases and J shed 5 bases, with 13 bases lying between them.

Ten or more counts support this clonotype. V gene TRBV12-3 or TRBV12-4 combines with J gene TRBJ1-1, with D tentatively TRBD1 (6 bases). V dropped 4 bases and J dropped 1 base, with 13 bases sitting between them. CDR3 length: 15 residues. CDR3 residues: CASSSSGTQNTEAFF. The CDR3 region has the DNA TGTGCCAGCAGTTCGTCCGGGACACAGAACACTGAAGCTTTCTTT.